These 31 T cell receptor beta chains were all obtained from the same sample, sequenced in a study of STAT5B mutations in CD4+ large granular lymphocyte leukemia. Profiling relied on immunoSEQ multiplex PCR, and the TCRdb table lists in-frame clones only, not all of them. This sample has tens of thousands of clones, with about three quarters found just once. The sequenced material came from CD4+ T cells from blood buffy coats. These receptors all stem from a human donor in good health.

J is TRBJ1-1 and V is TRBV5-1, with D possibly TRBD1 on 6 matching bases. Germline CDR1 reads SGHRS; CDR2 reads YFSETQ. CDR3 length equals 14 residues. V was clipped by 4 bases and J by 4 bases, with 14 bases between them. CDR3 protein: CASSAGVTSTEAFF. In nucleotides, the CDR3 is TGCGCCAGCAGCGCAGGGGTTACGAGCACTGAAGCTTTCTTT.

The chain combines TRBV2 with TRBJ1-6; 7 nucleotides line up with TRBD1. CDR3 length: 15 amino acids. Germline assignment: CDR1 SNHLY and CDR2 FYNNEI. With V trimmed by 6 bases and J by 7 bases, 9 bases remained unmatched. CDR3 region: CASRARGTENSPLHF. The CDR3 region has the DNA TGTGCCAGCAGGGCCCGTGGGACAGAGAATTCACCCCTCCACTTT.

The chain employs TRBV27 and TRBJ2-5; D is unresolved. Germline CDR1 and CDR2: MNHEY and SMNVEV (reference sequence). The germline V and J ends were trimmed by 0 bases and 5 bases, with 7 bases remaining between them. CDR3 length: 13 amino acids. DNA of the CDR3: TGTGCCAGCAGTTTATCGGCCGGGGAGACCCAGTACTTC. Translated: CASSLSAGETQYF.

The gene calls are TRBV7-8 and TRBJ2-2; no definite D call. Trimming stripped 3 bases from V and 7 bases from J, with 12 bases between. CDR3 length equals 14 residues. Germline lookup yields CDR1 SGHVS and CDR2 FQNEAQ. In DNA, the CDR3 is TGTGCCAGCAGCTTCGGGCAGGTTGGCGGGGAGCTGTTTTTT. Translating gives CASSFGQVGGELFF.

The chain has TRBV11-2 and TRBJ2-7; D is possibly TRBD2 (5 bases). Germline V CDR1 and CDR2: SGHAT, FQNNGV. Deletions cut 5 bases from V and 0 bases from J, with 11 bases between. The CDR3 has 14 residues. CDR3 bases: TGTGCCAGCAGCCGTATGAGGGACTCCTACGAGCAGTACTTC. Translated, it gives CASSRMRDSYEQYF.

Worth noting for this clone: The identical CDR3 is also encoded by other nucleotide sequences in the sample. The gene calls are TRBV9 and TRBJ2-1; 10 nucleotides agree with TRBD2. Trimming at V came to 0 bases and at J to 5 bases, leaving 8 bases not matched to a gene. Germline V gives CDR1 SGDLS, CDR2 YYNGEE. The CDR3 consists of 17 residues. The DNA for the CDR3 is TGTGCCAGCAGCGTAGCCCCTCAGGGACTAGCGAACAATGAGCAGTTCTTC. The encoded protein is CASSVAPQGLANNEQFF.

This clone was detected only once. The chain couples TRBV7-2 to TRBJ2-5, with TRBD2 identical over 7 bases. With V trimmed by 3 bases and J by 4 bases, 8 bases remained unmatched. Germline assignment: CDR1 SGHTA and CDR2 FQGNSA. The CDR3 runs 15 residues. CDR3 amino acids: CASSLGGRLGETQYF. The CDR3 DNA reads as TGTGCCAGCAGCTTGGGAGGGCGCCTGGGAGAGACCCAGTACTTC.

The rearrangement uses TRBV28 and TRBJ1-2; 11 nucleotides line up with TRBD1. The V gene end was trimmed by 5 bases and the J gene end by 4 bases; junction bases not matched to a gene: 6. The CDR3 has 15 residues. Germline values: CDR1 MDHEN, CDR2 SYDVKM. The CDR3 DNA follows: TGTGCCAGCAGTCCCGGGGGGACAGGGGGCTATGGCTACACCTTC. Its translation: CASSPGGTGGYGYTF.

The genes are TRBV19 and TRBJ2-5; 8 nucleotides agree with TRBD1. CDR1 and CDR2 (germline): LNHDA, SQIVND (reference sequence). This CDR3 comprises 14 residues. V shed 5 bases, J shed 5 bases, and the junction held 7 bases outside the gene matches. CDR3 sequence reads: CASSLAGGRETQYF. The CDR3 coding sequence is TGTGCCAGTAGTCTTGCAGGGGGCCGGGAGACCCAGTACTTC. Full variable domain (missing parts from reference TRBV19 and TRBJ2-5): DGGITQSPKYLFRKEGQNVTLSCEQNLNHDAMYWYRQDPGQGLRLIYYSQIVNDFQKGDIAEGYSVSREKKESFPLTVTSAQKNPTAFYLCASSLAGGRETQYFGPGTRLLVL.

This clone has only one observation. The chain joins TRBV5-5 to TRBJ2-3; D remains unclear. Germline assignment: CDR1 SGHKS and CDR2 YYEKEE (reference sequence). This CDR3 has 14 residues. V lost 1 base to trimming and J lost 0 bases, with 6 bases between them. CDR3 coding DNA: TGTGCCAGCAGCTTGATGCCTAGCACAGATACGCAGTATTTT. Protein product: CASSLMPSTDTQYF.

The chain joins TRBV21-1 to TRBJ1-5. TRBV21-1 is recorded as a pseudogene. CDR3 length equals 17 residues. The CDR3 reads CASSAQPRGGIPQPQHF. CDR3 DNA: TGTGCCAGCAGCGCACAGCCTAGGGGAGGGATTCCTCAGCCCCAGCATTTT.

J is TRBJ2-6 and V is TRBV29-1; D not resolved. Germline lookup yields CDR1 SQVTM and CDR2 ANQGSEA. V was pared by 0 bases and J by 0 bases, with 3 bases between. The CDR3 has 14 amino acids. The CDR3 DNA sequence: TGCAGCGTTGAAGACAACTCTGGGGCCAACGTCCTGACTTTC. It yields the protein CSVEDNSGANVLTF.

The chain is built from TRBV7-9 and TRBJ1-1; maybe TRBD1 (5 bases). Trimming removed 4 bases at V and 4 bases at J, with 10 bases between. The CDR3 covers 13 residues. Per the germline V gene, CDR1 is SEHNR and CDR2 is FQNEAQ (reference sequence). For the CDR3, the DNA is TGTGCCAGCAGCTACTCGGGACCCACTGAAGCTTTCTTT. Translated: CASSYSGPTEAFF.

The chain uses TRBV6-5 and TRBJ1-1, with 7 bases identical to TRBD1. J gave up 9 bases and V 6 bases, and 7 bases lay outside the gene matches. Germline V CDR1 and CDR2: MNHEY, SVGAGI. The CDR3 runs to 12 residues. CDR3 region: CASRDTGDQAFF. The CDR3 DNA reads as TGTGCCAGCAGGGACACAGGGGATCAAGCTTTCTTT.

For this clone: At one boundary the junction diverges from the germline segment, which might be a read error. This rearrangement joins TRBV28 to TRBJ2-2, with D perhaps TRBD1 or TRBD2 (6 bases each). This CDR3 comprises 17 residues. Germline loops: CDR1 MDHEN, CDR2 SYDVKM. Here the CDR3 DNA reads TGTGCCAACAGTTTAGCCCCCATGGGGGGCAACACCGGGGAGCTGTTTTTT. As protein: CANSLAPMGGNTGELFF.

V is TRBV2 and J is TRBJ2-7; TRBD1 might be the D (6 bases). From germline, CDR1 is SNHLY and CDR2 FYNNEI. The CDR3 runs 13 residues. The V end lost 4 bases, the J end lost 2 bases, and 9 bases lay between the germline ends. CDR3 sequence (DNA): TGTGCCAGCAGTGCATACAGGGCCTACGAGCAGTACGTC. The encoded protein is CASSAYRAYEQYV.

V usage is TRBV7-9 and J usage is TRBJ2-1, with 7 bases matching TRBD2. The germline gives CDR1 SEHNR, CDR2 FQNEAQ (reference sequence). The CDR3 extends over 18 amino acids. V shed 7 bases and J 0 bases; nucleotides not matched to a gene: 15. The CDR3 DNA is TGTGCCAGCACTCCCGATGGTGGCGGGGGATTCTCCTACAATGAGCAGTTCTTC. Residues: CASTPDGGGGFSYNEQFF.

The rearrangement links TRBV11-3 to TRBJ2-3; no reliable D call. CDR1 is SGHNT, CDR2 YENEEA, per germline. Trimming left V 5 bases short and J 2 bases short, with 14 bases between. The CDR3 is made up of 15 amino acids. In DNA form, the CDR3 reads TGTGCCAGCAGCCCCAGTTTTTCCCCCACAGATACGCAGTATTTT. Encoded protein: CASSPSFSPTDTQYF.

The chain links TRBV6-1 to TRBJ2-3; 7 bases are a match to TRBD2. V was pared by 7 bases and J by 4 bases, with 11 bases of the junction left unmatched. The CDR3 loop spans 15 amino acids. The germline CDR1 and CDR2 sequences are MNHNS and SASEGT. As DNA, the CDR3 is TGTGCCAGCAAATCTACTAGCGTCGGCTCAGATACGCAGTATTTT. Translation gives CASKSTSVGSDTQYF.

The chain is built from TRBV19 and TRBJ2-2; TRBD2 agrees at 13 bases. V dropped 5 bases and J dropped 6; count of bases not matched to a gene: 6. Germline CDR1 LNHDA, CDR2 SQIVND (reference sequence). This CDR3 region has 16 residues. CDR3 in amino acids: CASSPRLAGGPGELFF. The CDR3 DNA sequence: TGTGCCAGTAGTCCAAGACTAGCGGGAGGACCCGGGGAGCTGTTTTTT.

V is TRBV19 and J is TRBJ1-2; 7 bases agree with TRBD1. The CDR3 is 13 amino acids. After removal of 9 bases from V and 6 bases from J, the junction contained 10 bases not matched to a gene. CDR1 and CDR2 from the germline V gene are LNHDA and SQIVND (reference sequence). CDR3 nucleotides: TGTGCCAGCCTTGCACAGGGGCTACATGGCTACACCTTC. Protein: CASLAQGLHGYTF.

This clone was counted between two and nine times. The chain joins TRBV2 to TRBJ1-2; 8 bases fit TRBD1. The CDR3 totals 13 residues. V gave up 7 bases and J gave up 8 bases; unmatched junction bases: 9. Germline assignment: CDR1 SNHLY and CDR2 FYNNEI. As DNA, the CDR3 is TGTGCCAGCAACCCCAGGGGGCGCGGGGGCTACACCTTC. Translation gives CASNPRGRGGYTF. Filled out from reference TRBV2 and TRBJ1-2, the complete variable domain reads EPEVTQTPSHQVTQMGQEVILRCVPISNHLYFYWYRQILGQKVEFLVSFYNNEISEKSEIFDDQFSVERPDGSNFTLKIRSTKLEDSAMYFCASNPRGRGGYTFGSGTRLTVV.

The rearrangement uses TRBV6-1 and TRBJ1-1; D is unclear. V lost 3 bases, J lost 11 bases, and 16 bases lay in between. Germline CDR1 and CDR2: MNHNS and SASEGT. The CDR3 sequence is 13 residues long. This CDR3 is CASSDMTSYRAFF. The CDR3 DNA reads TGTGCCAGCAGTGATATGACATCATATCGGGCTTTCTTT.

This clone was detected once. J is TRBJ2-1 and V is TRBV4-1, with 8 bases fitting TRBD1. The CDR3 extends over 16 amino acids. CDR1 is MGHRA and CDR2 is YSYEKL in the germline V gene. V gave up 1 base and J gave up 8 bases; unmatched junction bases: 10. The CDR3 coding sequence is TGCGCCAGCAGCCAAGTAGACAGGGGTGAAGTGGATGAGCAGTTCTTC. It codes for CASSQVDRGEVDEQFF.

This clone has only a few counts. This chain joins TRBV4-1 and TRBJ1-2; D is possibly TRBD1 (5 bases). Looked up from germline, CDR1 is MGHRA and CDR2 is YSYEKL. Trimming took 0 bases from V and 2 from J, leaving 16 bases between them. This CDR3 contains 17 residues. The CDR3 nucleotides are TGCGCCAGCAGCCAAGAAGGTGGAGGAGGGGAGAACTATGGCTACACCTTC. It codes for CASSQEGGGGENYGYTF.

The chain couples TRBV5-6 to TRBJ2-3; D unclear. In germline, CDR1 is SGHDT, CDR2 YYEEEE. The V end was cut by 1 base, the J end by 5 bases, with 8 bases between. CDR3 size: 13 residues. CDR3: CASSLRGQDTQYF. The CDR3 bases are TGTGCCAGCAGCTTGCGAGGTCAAGATACGCAGTATTTT.

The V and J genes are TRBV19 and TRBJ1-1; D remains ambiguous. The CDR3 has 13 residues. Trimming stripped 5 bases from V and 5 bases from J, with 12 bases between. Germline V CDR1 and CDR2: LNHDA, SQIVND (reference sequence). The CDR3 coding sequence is TGTGCCAGTAGTCCCCTAAGTGTGACTGAAGCTTTCTTT. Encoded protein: CASSPLSVTEAFF.

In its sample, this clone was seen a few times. The CDR3 nucleotides are TGCGCCAGCGGGGGGTCAGGAAGAAACACTGAAGCTTTCTTT. Translated: CASGGSGRNTEAFF. The chain uses TRBV10-1 and TRBJ1-1; a weak D match, TRBD1 (5 bases). There are 14 residues in the CDR3. The germline V and J ends were trimmed by 8 bases and 2 bases, with 15 bases remaining between them. Germline CDR1 reads WNHNN; CDR2 reads SYGVQD (reference sequence).

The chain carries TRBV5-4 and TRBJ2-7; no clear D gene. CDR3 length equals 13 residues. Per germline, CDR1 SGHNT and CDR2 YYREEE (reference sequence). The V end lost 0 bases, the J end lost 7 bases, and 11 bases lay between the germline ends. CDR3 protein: CASSLAGAPEQYF. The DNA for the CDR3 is TGTGCCAGCAGCTTGGCCGGAGCGCCTGAGCAGTACTTC. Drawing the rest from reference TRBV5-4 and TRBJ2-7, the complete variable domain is ETGVTQSPTHLIKTRGQQVTLRCSSQSGHNTVSWYQQALGQGPQFIFQYYREEENGRGNFPPRFSGLQFPNYSSELNVNALELDDSALYLCASSLAGAPEQYFGPGTRLTVT.

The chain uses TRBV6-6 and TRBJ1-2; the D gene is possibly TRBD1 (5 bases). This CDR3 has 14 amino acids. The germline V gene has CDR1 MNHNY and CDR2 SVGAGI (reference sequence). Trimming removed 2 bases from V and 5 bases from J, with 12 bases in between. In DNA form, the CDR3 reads TGTGCCAGCAGTTACGCGGACACTTTTTATGGCTACACCTTC. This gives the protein CASSYADTFYGYTF.

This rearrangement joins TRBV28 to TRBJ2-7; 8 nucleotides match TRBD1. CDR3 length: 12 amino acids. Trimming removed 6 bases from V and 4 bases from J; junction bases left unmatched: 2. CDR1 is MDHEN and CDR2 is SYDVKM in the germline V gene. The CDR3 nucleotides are TGTGCCAGCAGGACAGGGGAATACGAGCAGTACTTC. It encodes CASRTGEYEQYF.